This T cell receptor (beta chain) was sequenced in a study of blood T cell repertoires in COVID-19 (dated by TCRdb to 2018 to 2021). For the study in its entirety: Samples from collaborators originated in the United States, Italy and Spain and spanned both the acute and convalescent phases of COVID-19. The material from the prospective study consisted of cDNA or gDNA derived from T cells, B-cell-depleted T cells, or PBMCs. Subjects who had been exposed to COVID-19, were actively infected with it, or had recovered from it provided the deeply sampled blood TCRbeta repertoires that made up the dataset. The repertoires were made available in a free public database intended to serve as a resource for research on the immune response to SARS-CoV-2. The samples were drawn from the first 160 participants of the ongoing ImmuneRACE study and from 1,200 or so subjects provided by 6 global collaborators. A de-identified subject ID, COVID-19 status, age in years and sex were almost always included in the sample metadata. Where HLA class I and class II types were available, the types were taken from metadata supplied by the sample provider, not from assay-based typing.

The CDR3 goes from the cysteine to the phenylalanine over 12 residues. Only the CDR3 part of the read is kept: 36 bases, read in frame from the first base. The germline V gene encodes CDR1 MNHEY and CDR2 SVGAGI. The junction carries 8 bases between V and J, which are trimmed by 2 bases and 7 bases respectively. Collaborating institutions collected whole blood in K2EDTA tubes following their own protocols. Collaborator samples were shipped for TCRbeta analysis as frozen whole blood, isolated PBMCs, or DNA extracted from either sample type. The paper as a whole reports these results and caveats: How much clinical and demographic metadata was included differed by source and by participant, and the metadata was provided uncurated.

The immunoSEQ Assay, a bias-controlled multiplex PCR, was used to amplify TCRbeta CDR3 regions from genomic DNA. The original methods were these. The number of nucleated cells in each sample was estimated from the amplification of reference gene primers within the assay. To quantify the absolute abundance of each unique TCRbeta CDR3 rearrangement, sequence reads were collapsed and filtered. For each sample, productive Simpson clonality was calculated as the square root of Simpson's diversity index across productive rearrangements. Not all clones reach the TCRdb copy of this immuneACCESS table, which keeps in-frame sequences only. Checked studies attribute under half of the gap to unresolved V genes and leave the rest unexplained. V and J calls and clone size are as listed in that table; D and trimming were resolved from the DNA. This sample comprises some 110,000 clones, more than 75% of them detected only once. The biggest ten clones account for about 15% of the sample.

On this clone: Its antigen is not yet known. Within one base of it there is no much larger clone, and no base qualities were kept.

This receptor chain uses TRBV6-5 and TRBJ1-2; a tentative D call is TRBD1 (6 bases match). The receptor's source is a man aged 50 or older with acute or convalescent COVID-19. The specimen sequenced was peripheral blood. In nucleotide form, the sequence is TGTGCCAGCAGTTACCGGGGGGCTGGCTACACCTTC. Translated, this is CASSYRGAGYTF.